Below are 3 T cell receptor beta chains sequenced from a single sample in a study of tumor-infiltrating lymphocytes in primary liver carcinoma. A primer in the constant region served to generate TCR beta cDNA from 450 to 600 ng of total RNA. TCR beta libraries came from three nested multiplex PCR rounds using slightly modified ARM-PCR. TRBV1-TRBV30 forward and Cbeta reverse primers drove the first two roughly 10-cycle rounds. TCRdb passed the multiplex PCR reads through MiXCR, listing each CDR3 protein once. The sample lists about 99,000 distinct CDR3 sequences, over 55% occurring once. Unsorted bulk tissue (about 18-30 mg) underwent RNA and DNA co-extraction. The specimen was liver tumor tissue from sampling region 5. Subset specified: tumor region T5, tumor centre. These receptors originate from a woman aged 55-70 years with primary liver carcinoma and hepatitis B virus infection.

The rearrangement uses TRBV29-1 and TRBJ2-5, with D uncertain. Trimming took 4 bases from V and 10 from J, leaving 13 bases between them. This CDR3 is 11 amino acids long. Germline CDR1 is SQVTM and CDR2 is ANQGSEA. The CDR3 DNA sequence: TGCAGCGTTGCCAGTCTTGGGATCCAGTACTTC. This sequence encodes CSVASLGIQYF.

The V call is TRBV11-2, the J call TRBJ2-2; D is ambiguous. Germline CDR1 reads SGHAT; CDR2 reads FQNNGV. The V and J ends lost 2 bases and 1 base respectively, with 14 bases between them. CDR3 length: 17 amino acids. This chain's CDR3 is CASSLSLWVVNTGELFF. CDR3 DNA: TGTGCCAGCAGCTTATCCCTGTGGGTGGTGAACACCGGGGAGCTGTTTTTT.

A note on this clonotype: One junction end does not reproduce the germline sequence, and a read error may be involved. The chain uses TRBV11-2 and TRBJ1-1; D is unresolved. CDR3 length equals 15 residues. Germline CDR1 and CDR2: SGHAT and FQNNGV. The CDR3 loop reads CASSLVSRASTDAFF. CDR3 nucleotide sequence: TGTGCCAGCAGCTTAGTGTCAAGGGCGAGCACTGATGCTTTCTTT.